This TCR beta chain was sequenced during a study of chemoradiotherapy in HPV16-positive cancers. In the study overall: A couple of HPV16-positive patients' cells yielded candidate HPV-specific clones and common motifs.

TCRdb's table, derived via immunoSEQ multiplex PCR, lists solely in-frame clones and lacks some. Among approximately 29,000 clones, more than 75% were seen once, and the ten largest hold about 6%. Germline CDR1 GTSNPN, CDR2 SVGIG (reference sequence). CDR3 size: 13 residues. Deletions cut 3 bases from V and 2 bases from J, with 11 bases between. The clonotype originates from a human donor with HPV-associated anogenital cancer. This chain links TRBV30 with TRBJ2-7, with a possible D match to TRBD1 (6 bases). This sample comprised blood, obtained from a patient who underwent chemoradiotherapy. CDR3 loop: CAWRKQGTYEQYF. CDR3 coding DNA: TGTGCCTGGAGAAAGCAGGGGACCTACGAGCAGTACTTC.